The 15 T cell receptor beta chains below all came from one sample that was sequenced in a study of T cell repertoires in cytomegalovirus infection. TCRdb used MiXCR to reprocess the reads, holding one entry per CDR3 protein. The sample has more than 500,000 distinct CDR3 sequences, 16% seen once; the top ten hold about 24%. Specimen: CD8+ T cells from PBMCs. These receptors were collected from a human donor in good health (CMV status not recorded). Some clones in this sample may be carry-over from other donors' samples.

The CDR3: CASSQDFGTKGEKLFF. The CDR3 DNA reads as TGCGCCAGCAGCCAAGATTTCGGGACTAAGGGGGAAAAACTGTTTTTT. The V and J genes are TRBV4-1 and TRBJ1-4; perhaps TRBD1 as D (5 bases). Germline V gives CDR1 MGHRA, CDR2 YSYEKL. The CDR3 runs to 16 residues. V was cut by 0 bases and J by 8 bases, with 16 bases left in between.

This clonotype was seen at least ten times. The genes are TRBV7-3 and TRBJ2-1, with 12 bases that match TRBD2. V dropped 5 bases and J dropped 4; count of bases not matched to a gene: 12. The CDR3 has 18 residues. Germline assignment: CDR1 SGHTA and CDR2 FQGTGA. CDR3 residues: CASSPSVATSGSYNEQFF. The CDR3 DNA sequence: TGTGCCAGCAGCCCCTCGGTTGCGACTAGCGGGAGTTACAATGAGCAGTTCTTC.

This clonotype was seen at least ten times. The rearrangement uses TRBV29-1 and TRBJ1-1; no clear D. This CDR3 is 11 amino acids long. CDR1 and CDR2 from the germline V gene are SQVTM and ANQGSEA. The ends were cut back, 4 bases at V and 6 bases at J, with 9 bases in the middle. The CDR3 nucleotides read TGCAGCGTTGGGAGGAGAGCTGAAGCTTTCTTT. This sequence encodes CSVGRRAEAFF.

This clonotype was counted only a few times. The CDR3 nucleotides read TGTGCCAGCAGCCGTGGGACAGGGGGCGATGAGCAGTTCTTC. The encoded protein is CASSRGTGGDEQFF. This chain links TRBV5-4 with TRBJ2-1; 12 bases agree with TRBD1. CDR1 is SGHNT, CDR2 YYREEE, per germline (reference sequence). CDR3 length equals 14 residues. J gave up 8 bases and V 4 bases, and 4 bases lay outside the gene matches.

Many counts were recorded for this clonotype. The chain links TRBV7-9 to TRBJ2-1, with 12 bases that match TRBD2. The length of the CDR3 is 17 residues. Trimming cost V 3 bases and J 8 bases; bases outside gene matches: 11. Germline V CDR1 and CDR2: SEHNR, FQNEAQ (reference sequence). As DNA, the CDR3 is TGTGCCAGCAGCTTGAGTGTGGCCAGACTAGCGGGAGATGAGCAGTTCTTC. The encoded protein is CASSLSVARLAGDEQFF.

This clonotype was recorded at least ten times. This chain links TRBV27 with TRBJ2-4; D is possibly TRBD1 (6 bases). In germline, CDR1 is MNHEY, CDR2 SMNVEV (reference sequence). The CDR3 spans 16 residues. V was clipped by 5 bases and J by 0 bases, with 14 bases between them. CDR3 in amino acids: CASSLTGSLAKNIQYF. The CDR3 bases are TGTGCCAGCAGTCTAACAGGGAGTTTAGCCAAAAACATTCAGTACTTC.

The gene calls are TRBV18 and TRBJ1-1; D call uncertain. Germline CDR1 is KGHSH and CDR2 is LQKENI. The CDR3 is made up of 15 amino acids. V was shortened by 1 base and J by 1 base, with 10 bases between the two germline ends. The CDR3 nucleotides are TGTGCCAGCTCACCACAAAGGGCCCCGAACACTGAAGCTTTCTTT. This sequence encodes CASSPQRAPNTEAFF.

This clonotype came up many times. The gene calls are TRBV20-1 and TRBJ2-1, with TRBD2 identical over 11 bases. This CDR3 contains 14 residues. The junction had 1 base not matched to a gene; V was cut back by 5 bases and J by 1 base. CDR1 is DFQATT, CDR2 SNEGSKA, per germline (reference sequence). The CDR3 DNA follows: TGCAGTGCTTTAGCGGGGGGGTCCTACAATGAGCAGTTCTTC. Translated, it gives CSALAGGSYNEQFF.

This clonotype was counted a single time. This sequence joins TRBV19 and TRBJ2-7; 8 positions match TRBD2. J lost 3 bases, V lost 1 base, and 5 bases had no gene match. This CDR3 has 15 residues. Germline assignment: CDR1 LNHDA and CDR2 SQIVND (reference sequence). CDR3 sequence reads: CASSIAASGLYEQYF. The CDR3 DNA sequence: TGTGCCAGTAGTATAGCGGCTAGCGGGCTCTACGAGCAGTACTTC.

J is TRBJ1-4 and V is TRBV2; perhaps TRBD1 as D (6 bases). The CDR3 is made up of 17 amino acids. Trimming took off 1 base at V and 7 bases at J, with 19 bases between the two ends. Germline CDR1 is SNHLY and CDR2 is FYNNEI. The CDR3 loop is CASSEVSQGVTGEKLFF. The CDR3 DNA follows: TGTGCCAGCAGTGAAGTGTCACAGGGCGTGACGGGTGAAAAACTGTTTTTT.

V and J are TRBV15 and TRBJ1-5; TRBD1 is a possible D gene (6 bases). Trimming left V 1 base short and J 3 bases short, with 10 bases between. The V gene's germline CDR1 is LNHNV and CDR2 YYDKDF (reference sequence). The CDR3 contains 15 residues. The CDR3 loop is CATSRARQANQPQHF. In DNA form, the CDR3 reads TGTGCCACCAGCAGAGCAAGACAGGCCAATCAGCCCCAGCATTTT.

A few counts support this clonotype. The chain carries TRBV4-2 and TRBJ2-3; a possible D gene is TRBD2 (7 bases). The CDR3 has 15 amino acids. Germline CDR1 LGHNA, CDR2 YNFKEQ. V lost 0 bases to trimming and J lost 6 bases, with 13 bases between them. DNA for the CDR3: TGTGCCAGCAGCCAAGACCAAAGGGGGGGCGATACGCAGTATTTT. Its translation is CASSQDQRGGDTQYF.

This clonotype was seen at least ten times. The chain combines TRBV7-6 with TRBJ1-1; tentative D call: TRBD1 (5 bases). The CDR3 contains 18 residues. V was shortened by 1 base and J by 0 bases, with 18 bases between the two germline ends. Germline loops: CDR1 SGHVS, CDR2 FNYEAQ. CDR3 amino acids: CASSLGPGTYLMNTEAFF. CDR3 DNA sequence: TGTGCCAGCAGCTTAGGTCCAGGGACTTACCTCATGAACACTGAAGCTTTCTTT.

This sequence joins TRBV19 and TRBJ2-7, with D perhaps being TRBD1 or TRBD2 (5 bases each). Germline-derived CDR1 and CDR2 are LNHDA and SQIVND (reference sequence). CDR3 length equals 14 residues. V lost 6 bases to trimming and J lost 5 bases, with 17 bases between them. This CDR3 reads CASRRDGPGNEQYF. CDR3 DNA sequence: TGTGCCAGTAGAAGGGACGGCCCCGGCAACGAGCAGTACTTC.

The sample holds many counts of this clonotype. This rearrangement joins TRBV28 to TRBJ1-5; D gene ambiguous. Trimming pared 6 bases from V and 1 base from J, leaving 7 bases between. CDR1 is MDHEN and CDR2 is SYDVKM in the germline V gene. There are 13 residues in the CDR3. The CDR3 region has the DNA TGTGCCAGCAGACCTTCGAGCAATCAGCCCCAGCATTTT. This codes for CASRPSSNQPQHF.